This T cell receptor beta chain was profiled in a study of regulatory T cells in long-lasting Graves disease. CDR3-region Arm-PCR and iRepertoire HTBI primers produced the TCR beta libraries. TCRdb analysed the multiplex PCR reads with MiXCR anew, one entry per CDR3 protein. The table records about 300,000 distinct CDR3 sequences, roughly a fifth of them present only once. As to time point: persistent/refractory GD, antithyroid drugs over 5 years with positive TRAb. Following extraction of RNA from PBMCs, that RNA was used to make the TCR library. American Thyroid Association guidelines served as the basis for diagnosing Graves' disease. With respect to this clonotype: Its antigen is currently unknown.

Study results and limitations: New patients shared fewer public clonotypes (approximately 1,000) than persistent patients did (about 2,700). Newly diagnosed Graves' patients had higher TCR diversity than persistent ones.

This clonotype originated in a female donor with Graves disease. Sequencing used peripheral blood mononuclear cells (PBMCs), obtained when the disease was refractory, from a patient treated with antithyroid drugs.

This chain's CDR3 is CASSAGVGYGYTF. The CDR3 nucleotides read TGTGCCAGCAGTGCTGGGGTCGGCTATGGCTACACCTTC. The chain recombines TRBV2 with TRBJ1-2, with D unclear. Germline CDR1 is SNHLY and CDR2 is FYNNEI. The V end lost 4 bases, the J end lost 4 bases, and 10 bases lay between the germline ends. The CDR3 has 13 amino acids.